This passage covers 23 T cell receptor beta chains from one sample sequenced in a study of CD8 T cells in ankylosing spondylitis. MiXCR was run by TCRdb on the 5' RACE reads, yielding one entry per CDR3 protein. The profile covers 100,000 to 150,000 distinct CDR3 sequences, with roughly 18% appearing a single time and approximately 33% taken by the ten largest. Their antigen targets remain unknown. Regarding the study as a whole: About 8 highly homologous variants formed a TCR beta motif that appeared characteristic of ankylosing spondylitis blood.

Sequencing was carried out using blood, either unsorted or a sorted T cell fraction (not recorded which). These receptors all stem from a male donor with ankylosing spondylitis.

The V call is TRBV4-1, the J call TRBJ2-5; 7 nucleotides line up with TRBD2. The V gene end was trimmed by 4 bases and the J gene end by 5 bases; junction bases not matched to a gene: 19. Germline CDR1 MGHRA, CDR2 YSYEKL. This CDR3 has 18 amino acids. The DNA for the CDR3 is TGCGCCAGCAGCCCCCTGTACGACGGGGAGGGGTTTGGGGAGACCCAGTACTTC. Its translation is CASSPLYDGEGFGETQYF.

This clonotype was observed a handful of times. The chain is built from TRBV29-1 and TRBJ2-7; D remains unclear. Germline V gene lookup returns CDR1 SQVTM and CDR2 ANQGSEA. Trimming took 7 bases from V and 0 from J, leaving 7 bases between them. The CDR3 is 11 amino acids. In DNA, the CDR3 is TGCAGCGCCTTGATCTCCTACGAGCAGTACTTC. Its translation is CSALISYEQYF.

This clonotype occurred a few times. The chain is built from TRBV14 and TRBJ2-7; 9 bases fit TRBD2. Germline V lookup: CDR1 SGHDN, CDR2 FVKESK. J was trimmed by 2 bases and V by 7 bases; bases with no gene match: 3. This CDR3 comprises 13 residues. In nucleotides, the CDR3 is TGTGCCAGCAACCCTAGCGGGACCTACGAGCAGTACTTC. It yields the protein CASNPSGTYEQYF.

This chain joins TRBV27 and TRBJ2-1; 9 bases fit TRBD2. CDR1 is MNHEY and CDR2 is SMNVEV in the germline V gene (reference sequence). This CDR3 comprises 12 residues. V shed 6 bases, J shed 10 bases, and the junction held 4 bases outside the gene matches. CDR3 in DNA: TGTGCCAGCAGATGGCTAGCGGGAGAGCAGTTCTTC. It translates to CASRWLAGEQFF.

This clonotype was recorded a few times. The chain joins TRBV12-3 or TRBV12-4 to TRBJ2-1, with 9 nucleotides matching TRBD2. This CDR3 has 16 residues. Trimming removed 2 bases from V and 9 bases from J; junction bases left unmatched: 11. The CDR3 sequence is CASSLRAGLANGEQFF. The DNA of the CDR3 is TGTGCCAGCAGTTTAAGGGCAGGACTAGCGAATGGTGAGCAGTTCTTC.

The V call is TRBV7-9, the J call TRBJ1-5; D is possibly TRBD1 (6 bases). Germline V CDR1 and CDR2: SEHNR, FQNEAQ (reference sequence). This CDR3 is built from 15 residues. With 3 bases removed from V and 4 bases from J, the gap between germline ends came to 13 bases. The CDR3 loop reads CASSFTGGLNQPQHF. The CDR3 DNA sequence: TGTGCCAGCAGCTTTACCGGGGGCCTTAATCAGCCCCAGCATTTT.

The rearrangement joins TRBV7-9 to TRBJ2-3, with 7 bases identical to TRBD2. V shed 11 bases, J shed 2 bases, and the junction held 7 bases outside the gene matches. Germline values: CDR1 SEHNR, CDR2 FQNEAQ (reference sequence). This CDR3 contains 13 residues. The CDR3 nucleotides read TGTGCCGCCCGCCGGGGGGTCACAGATACGCAGTATTTT. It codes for CAARRGVTDTQYF.

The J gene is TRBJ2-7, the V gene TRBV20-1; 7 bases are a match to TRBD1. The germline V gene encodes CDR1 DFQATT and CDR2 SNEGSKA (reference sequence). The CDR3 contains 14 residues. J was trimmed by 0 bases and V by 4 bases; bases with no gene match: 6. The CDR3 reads CSANPGQTSYEQYF. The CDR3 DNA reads TGCAGTGCTAATCCGGGACAGACCTCCTACGAGCAGTACTTC.

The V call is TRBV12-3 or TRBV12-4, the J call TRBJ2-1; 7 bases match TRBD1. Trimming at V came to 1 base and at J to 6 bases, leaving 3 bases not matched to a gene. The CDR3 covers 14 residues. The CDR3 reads CASSLERQGNEQFF. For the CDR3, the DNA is TGTGCCAGCAGTTTAGAACGACAGGGCAATGAGCAGTTCTTC.

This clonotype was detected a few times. CDR3 in amino acids: CASSRYTQGVRETQYF. CDR3 coding DNA: TGTGCCAGCAGCCGATACACCCAGGGAGTTCGGGAGACCCAGTACTTC. The chain combines TRBV7-8 with TRBJ2-5; D may be TRBD1 or TRBD2 (5 bases each). CDR3 length equals 16 residues. Germline assignment: CDR1 SGHVS and CDR2 FQNEAQ. Trimming took 5 bases from V and 5 from J, leaving 21 bases between them.

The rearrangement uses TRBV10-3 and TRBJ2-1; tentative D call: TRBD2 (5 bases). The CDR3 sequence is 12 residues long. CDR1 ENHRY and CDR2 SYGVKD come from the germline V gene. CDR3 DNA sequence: TGTGTGGGTGGGAGCTCCTACAATGAGCAGTTCTTC. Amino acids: CVGGSSYNEQFF.

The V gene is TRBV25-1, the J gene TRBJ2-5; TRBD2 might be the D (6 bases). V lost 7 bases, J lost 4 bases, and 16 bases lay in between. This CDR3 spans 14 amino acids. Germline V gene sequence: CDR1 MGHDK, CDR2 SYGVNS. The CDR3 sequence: CASTVAGSTETQYF. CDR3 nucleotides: TGTGCCAGCACCGTCGCGGGGAGTACAGAGACCCAGTACTTC.

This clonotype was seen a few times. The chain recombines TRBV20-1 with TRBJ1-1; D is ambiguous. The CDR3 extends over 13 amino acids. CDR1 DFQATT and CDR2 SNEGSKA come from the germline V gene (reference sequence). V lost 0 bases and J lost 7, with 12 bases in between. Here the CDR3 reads CSARDKMGGEAFF. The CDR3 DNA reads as TGCAGTGCTAGAGATAAGATGGGAGGTGAAGCTTTCTTT.

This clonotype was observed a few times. CDR3 coding DNA: TGCGCCAGCAGCTCGGACGGGAGCGCCGGGGAGCTGTTTTTT. Translation gives CASSSDGSAGELFF. This chain connects TRBV5-1 to TRBJ2-2, with D possibly matching TRBD2 (6 bases). CDR1 and CDR2 from the germline V gene are SGHRS and YFSETQ. The CDR3 spans 14 residues. Trimming took 3 bases from V and 6 from J, leaving 12 bases between them.

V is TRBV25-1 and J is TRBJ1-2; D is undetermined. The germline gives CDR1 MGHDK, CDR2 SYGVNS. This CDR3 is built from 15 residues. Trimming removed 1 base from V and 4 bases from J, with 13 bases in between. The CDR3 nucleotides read TGTGCCAGCAGTGAATCTAACAGCAAATTCTATGGCTACACCTTC. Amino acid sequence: CASSESNSKFYGYTF.

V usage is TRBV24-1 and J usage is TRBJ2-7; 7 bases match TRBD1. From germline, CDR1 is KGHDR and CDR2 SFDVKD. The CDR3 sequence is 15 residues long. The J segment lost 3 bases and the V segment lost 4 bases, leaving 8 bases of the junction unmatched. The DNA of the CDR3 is TGTGCCACCAGTGACCCGGGACAGAAGAACTACGAGCAGTACTTC. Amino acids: CATSDPGQKNYEQYF.

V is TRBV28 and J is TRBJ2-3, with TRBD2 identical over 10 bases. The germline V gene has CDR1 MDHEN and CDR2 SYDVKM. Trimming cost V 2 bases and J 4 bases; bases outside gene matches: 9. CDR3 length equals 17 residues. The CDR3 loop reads CASSLRWASGRSDTQYF. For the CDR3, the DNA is TGTGCCAGCAGTTTACGGTGGGCTAGCGGGAGATCAGATACGCAGTATTTT.

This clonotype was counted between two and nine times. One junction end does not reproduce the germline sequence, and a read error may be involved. CDR3 in DNA: TGCAGTGCTAGCGCCTTAAGGAACGCTGAAGCTTTCTTT. This translates into CSASALRNAEAFF. The chain recombines TRBV20-1 with TRBJ1-1; the D is unclear. From germline, CDR1 is DFQATT and CDR2 SNEGSKA (reference sequence). The CDR3 extends over 13 amino acids.

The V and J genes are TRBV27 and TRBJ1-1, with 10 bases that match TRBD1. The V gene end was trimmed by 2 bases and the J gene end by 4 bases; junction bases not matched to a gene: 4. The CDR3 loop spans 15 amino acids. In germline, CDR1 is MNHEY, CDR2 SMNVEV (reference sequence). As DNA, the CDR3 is TGTGCCAGCAGTTTAGGGACAGGGGTTGTCACTGAAGCTTTCTTT. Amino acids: CASSLGTGVVTEAFF.

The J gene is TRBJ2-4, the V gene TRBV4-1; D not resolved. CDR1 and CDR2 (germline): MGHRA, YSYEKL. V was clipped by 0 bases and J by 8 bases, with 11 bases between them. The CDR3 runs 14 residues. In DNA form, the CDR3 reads TGCGCCAGCAGCCAAGATAAAGGGTGGGACATTCAGTACTTC. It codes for CASSQDKGWDIQYF.

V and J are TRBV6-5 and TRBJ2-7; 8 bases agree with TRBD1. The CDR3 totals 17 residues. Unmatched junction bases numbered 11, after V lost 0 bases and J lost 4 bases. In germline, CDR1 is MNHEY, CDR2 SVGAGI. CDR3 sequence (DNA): TGTGCCAGCAGTTACTCGGGGTGGGGGCAGGGGGCTTACGAGCAGTACTTC. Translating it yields CASSYSGWGQGAYEQYF.

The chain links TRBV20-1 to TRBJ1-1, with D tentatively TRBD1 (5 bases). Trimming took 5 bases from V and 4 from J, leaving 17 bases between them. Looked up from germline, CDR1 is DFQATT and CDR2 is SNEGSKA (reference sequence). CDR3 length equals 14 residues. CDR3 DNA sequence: TGCAGTGCTGGACCCCAGGGTGTATTCACTGAAGCTTTCTTT. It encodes CSAGPQGVFTEAFF.

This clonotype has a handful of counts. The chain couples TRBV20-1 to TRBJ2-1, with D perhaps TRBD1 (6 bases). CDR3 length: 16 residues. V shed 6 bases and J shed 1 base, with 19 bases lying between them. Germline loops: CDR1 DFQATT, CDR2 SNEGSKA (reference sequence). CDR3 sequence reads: CSAPDRDTESYNEQFF. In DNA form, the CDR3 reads TGCAGTGCCCCAGATAGGGACACCGAGTCCTACAATGAGCAGTTCTTC.